This T cell receptor beta chain was identified in a study of T cells in Graves' hyperthyroidism and ophthalmopathy. This clonotype was picked up many times. RNA transcripts served as the template for amplifying TCR beta CDR3 regions. Carried out on the TCR CDR3, a first-round RT-PCR used the HTBI primer set. TCRdb re-analysed the multiplex PCR reads in MiXCR, keeping a single row per CDR3 protein. The sample includes about 560,000 distinct CDR3 sequences, 16% seen only once; the top ten take approximately 20%. Uncontrolled infection, other autoimmune disease, pregnancy or lactation excluded patients. Each 10 ml fresh peripheral blood draw supplied the PBMCs. Sequences were obtained from blood. The TCR originated in a woman aged 18-30 years with Graves' hyperthyroidism.

The CDR3 spells CSAETAGRGDTQYF. The CDR3 DNA is TGCAGTGCCGAAACAGCGGGACGGGGAGATACGCAGTATTTT. The V and J genes are TRBV20-1 and TRBJ2-3, with 7 bases lining up with TRBD2. The V segment lost 6 bases and the J segment 5 bases; nucleotides outside the gene matches: 11. Germline lookup yields CDR1 DFQATT and CDR2 SNEGSKA (reference sequence). The CDR3 has 14 amino acids.